A selection of T cell receptor beta chains follows, all from one sample in a study of cytomegalovirus exposure and HLA in healthy donors. This table comes from immunoSEQ multiplex PCR, and its TCRdb copy is limited to in-frame clones, with some not included. The sample has 85,000 to 130,000 clones, around 90% seen once. The sequencing sample was made of PBMCs. The receptors here all came from a woman aged 18-35 years in good health and CMV-seropositive. CDR3s include the opening cysteine and the closing phenylalanine or tryptophan. The D gene is left open where the match is weak. Rows give clone size only sometimes, using once, few, many, or a class for an expanded clone.

TRBJ1-2 TRBD1 - TRBV5-1 CASSLEVGQGNYGYTF TGCGCCAGCAGCCTGGAAGTCGGACAGGGGAACTATGGCTACACCTTC
TRBJ1-6 - - TRBV19 CASSKGGVSYNSPLHF TGTGCCAGTAGTAAAGGAGGAGTCTCCTATAATTCACCCCTCCACTTT
TRBJ1-2 - - TRBV28 CASSSPGAAKREHGYTF TGTGCCAGCAGTTCTCCAGGGGCGGCGAAGAGAGAGCATGGCTACACCTTC
TRBJ1-1 - - TRBV27 CASSLSPQGNTEAFF TGTGCCAGCAGTTTATCTCCCCAGGGTAACACTGAAGCTTTCTTT
TRBJ2-3 - - TRBV9 CASSVTRANPTDTQYF TGTGCCAGCAGCGTAACCCGAGCTAATCCCACAGATACGCAGTATTTT
TRBJ1-1 TRBD1 - TRBV19 CASRIRDSGNTEAFF TGTGCCAGTAGGATCCGGGACAGTGGGAACACTGAAGCTTTCTTT
TRBJ1-1 - - TRBV18 CASTTTGVNTEAFF TGTGCCAGCACCACCACGGGGGTGAACACTGAAGCTTTCTTT
TRBJ1-2 TRBD1 - TRBV4-3 CASSQDLGRGYHGYTF TGCGCCAGCAGCCAAGACCTGGGCAGGGGGTATCATGGCTACACCTTC
TRBJ1-5 - - TRBV16 CASSQVSGDAQHF TGTGCCAGCAGCCAAGTCTCAGGGGACGCCCAGCATTTT
TRBJ1-1 - - TRBV7-2 CASSLAVVGAFF TGTGCCAGCAGCTTAGCGGTAGTCGGGGCTTTCTTT
TRBJ2-7 - - TRBV6-1 CASSVGQVLYEQYF TGTGCCAGCAGTGTTGGGCAGGTGCTGTACGAGCAGTACTTC
TRBJ2-2 TRBD2 - TRBV12-5 CASGLLLAGGGTGELFF TGTGCTAGTGGTTTGTTACTAGCGGGGGGTGGCACCGGGGAGCTGTTTTTT
TRBJ2-2 - - TRBV4-3 CASSQDPAGSNTGELFF TGCGCCAGCAGCCAAGACCCCGCGGGTTCGAACACCGGGGAGCTGTTTTTT
TRBJ2-5 TRBD2 - TRBV9 CASSVSGGKETQYF TGTGCCAGCAGCGTCAGCGGGGGAAAAGAGACCCAGTACTTC
TRBJ1-2 TRBD1 - TRBV28 CASSSGQGVDGYTF TGTGCCAGCAGTTCAGGACAGGGGGTAGATGGCTACACCTTC
TRBJ1-1 - - TRBV12-5 CASGSFYGGKNTEAFF TGTGCTAGTGGTTCTTTTTACGGGGGAAAGAACACTGAAGCTTTCTTT
TRBJ1-2 - - TRBV4-2 CASSQDLRAYYGYTF TGTGCCAGCAGCCAAGATCTTAGAGCTTACTATGGCTACACCTTC
TRBJ2-1 TRBD2 - TRBV19 CASSIVSTSGVEQFF TGTGCCAGTAGTATAGTGTCGACTAGCGGGGTGGAGCAGTTCTTC
TRBJ2-5 TRBD1 - TRBV10-2 CASSETGGTQETQYF TGCGCCAGCAGTGAGACAGGGGGGACCCAAGAGACCCAGTACTTC
TRBJ2-1 TRBD2 - TRBV5-1 CASSLGGSGNNEQFF TGCGCCAGCAGCTTGGGGGGTAGCGGGAACAATGAGCAGTTCTTC
TRBJ1-6 TRBD1 - TRBV5-1 CASSLDQGASSPLHF TGCGCCAGCAGCTTGGATCAGGGGGCGAGTTCACCCCTCCACTTT
TRBJ2-5 - - TRBV29-1 CSVEENTQETQYF TGCAGCGTTGAAGAGAATACACAAGAGACCCAGTACTTC
TRBJ2-6 TRBD2 - TRBV28 CASSLRGAGANVLTF TGTGCCAGCAGTTTGCGGGGGGCTGGGGCCAACGTCCTGACTTTC
TRBJ1-3 - - TRBV19 CASSMAHTTGNTIYF TGTGCCAGTAGTATGGCCCATACTACTGGAAACACCATATATTTT
TRBJ2-6 - - TRBV28 CASSGPYLSGANVLTF TGTGCCAGCAGTGGTCCCTATCTCTCTGGGGCCAACGTCCTGACTTTC
TRBJ1-2 - - TRBV28 CASTLVLGLGYTF TGTGCCAGCACCCTTGTCCTGGGGCTTGGCTACACCTTC
TRBJ2-2 - - TRBV10-3 CAISLQGSLGELFF TGTGCCATCAGCCTACAGGGTTCTTTAGGGGAGCTGTTTTTT
TRBJ1-1 - - TRBV29-1 CSGKARGKTEAFF TGCAGCGGAAAAGCCCGGGGAAAAACTGAAGCTTTCTTT
TRBJ1-2 - - TRBV27 CASSFWGRVDGNYGYTF TGTGCCAGCAGTTTTTGGGGCAGGGTGGATGGGAACTATGGCTACACCTTC
TRBJ1-2 TRBD1 - TRBV7-9 CASSLVRDRAFFF TGTGCCAGCAGCTTAGTCCGGGACAGGGCGTTTTTCTTC
TRBJ2-7 TRBD2 - TRBV9 CASTPGTSGGYEQYF TGTGCCAGCACCCCCGGGACTAGCGGGGGCTACGAGCAGTACTTC
TRBJ1-2 TRBD1 few TRBV2 CASTLDREHGYTF TGTGCCAGCACCCTAGACAGGGAACATGGCTACACCTTC
TRBJ1-6 TRBD1 once TRBV7-9 CASSSATGSSYNSPLHF TGTGCCAGCAGTTCCGCGACAGGGAGCTCCTATAATTCACCCCTCCACTTT
TRBJ2-5 - - TRBV10-3 CAISDGGARETQYF TGTGCCATCAGTGACGGAGGGGCCCGAGAGACCCAGTACTTC
TRBJ1-4 - - TRBV25-1 CASSAMMSNEKLFF TGTGCCAGCAGTGCAATGATGTCTAATGAAAAGCTGTTTTTT
TRBJ1-4 - - TRBV9 CASSGPTNEKLFF TGTGCCAGCAGCGGTCCGACTAATGAAAAACTGTTTTTT
TRBJ1-2 - - TRBV7-2 CASSDRTNYGYTF TGTGCCAGCTCCGACAGGACTAACTATGGCTACACCTTC
TRBJ2-7 - once TRBV7-2 CASSRVRTGTMYEQYF TGTGCCAGCAGCCGCGTCAGGACAGGGACTATGTACGAGCAGTACTTC
TRBJ1-3 - - TRBV15 CATSRVYGVSGNTIYF TGTGCCACCAGCAGAGTATACGGAGTCTCTGGAAACACCATATATTTT
TRBJ2-7 TRBD1 - TRBV18 CASSQGTGGTEQYF TGTGCCAGCTCACAGGGGACAGGGGGCACCGAGCAGTACTTC